This entry describes one T cell receptor (beta chain). It has no known antigen specificity. Base qualities are not recorded, but no much larger clone differs from it by a single base. The data are from a study of shared clonotypes between healthy human individuals (dated by TCRdb to about 2020). At the level of the whole study: The cohort comprised a couple of women and three men aged 18 to 49 years. For each donor, CD4 naive and CD4 memory were each run on three plates, CD8 naive on two plates, and CD8 memory on one plate. To estimate repertoire size and how much clonotypes are shared between individuals, the study performed deep sequencing of blood TCR repertoires from 4 to 6 healthy adults. To increase sequencing depth and limit assay-specific biases, TCR repertoire library preparation and sequencing were carried out by different laboratories using diverse techniques. Between about 0.9 and 9 billion PBMCs per donor were obtained by leukapheresis.

Paper-wide results and their limitations: Rarefaction of sorted-subset datasets indicated incomplete sequencing despite the large sequencing depth. Pairwise subsampling led to the expectation that sequencing depth would affect the degree of clonotype sharing among donors. Naive subsets generally had larger estimated clonotype richness than memory subsets. Because the study included a small number of donors, the genetic and exposure-history diversity represented was limited. Compared with non-shared clonotypes, the clonotypes found in all four sorted-subset donors had higher generation probabilities. Sampling was restricted to blood, and TCR repertoires in tissues likely differ from the TCR repertoires found in blood. Sharing across a few donors was observed for roughly 5.4% of naive CD4, 3% to 3.5% of naive CD8, 2.3% of memory CD4, and about 0.38% of memory CD8 clonotypes.

The donors were healthy, HIV-negative adults who had no recently reported acute infections or vaccinations. Every donor was a Caucasian adult living in Nashville, Tennessee, USA. CD4+ T cells were enriched by magnetic negative selection, after which naive cells were positively selected on CD45RA and the negative fraction was taken as the memory subset. Blood was collected by leukapheresis, and PBMCs were isolated by Ficoll-Histopaque density gradient centrifugation and then cryopreserved in liquid nitrogen vapor phase. Analytical flow cytometry was used to check the purity and quantity of every magnetically sorted T cell population. Genomic DNA was isolated from each sorted fraction and quantified by UV absorbance on a Nanodrop 2000c. Using the deep immunoSEQ assay, multiplex PCR amplified TCR CDR3 regions from genomic DNA. Extracted genomic DNA from each cell subset was distributed evenly across all wells of several immunoSEQ 96-well plates, and each plate was treated as a replicate. For sorted subsets, approximately 190 ng genomic DNA, equal to tens of thousands of T cell genomes, was loaded into each replicate PCR. The purified libraries were quantified using a Qubit 3.0 fluorometer, sized with a Bioanalyzer 2100, and then quantified again using the KAPA Library Quantification kit. Every immunoSEQ 96-well plate was sequenced on a separate single-read 150-cycle Illumina NextSeq 550 flow cell. The authors' pipeline ran thus. Because the immunoSEQ output included only junctional sequences and no quality scores, the filtering could not be the same as the filtering used for full-length reads. To assign V/J genes and CDR3, sequences were annotated against IMGT germline references using PyIR, a Python wrapper for IgBLAST v1.9. Reads with weak V/J assignments (E-value above 1e-6), missing CDR3, stop codons, out-of-frame junctions, or ambiguous translated residues were removed. V3J clonotypes were defined as sequences sharing the same inferred V gene, J gene, and CDR3 amino acid sequence. Percentage overlap between repertoires was calculated by dividing the number of shared unique clonotypes by the size of the smaller repertoire. Repertoire richness was assessed with RTK rarefaction, the Chao1 estimator, and Recon v2.1 estimates of unobserved clonotypes. Generation probabilities for all TCRbeta clonotypes obtained by the gDNA method from a handful of donors were computed using OLGA. Held by TCRdb, this immuneACCESS table contains in-frame sequences only and omits some clones. Under half of the omission traces to an unresolved V gene where checked; the cause of the rest is unknown. V and J calls and clone size are given by that table; D and trimming were obtained from the DNA. For this sample the table gives roughly 1.5 million clones, of which 95% to 99% were detected only once. The leading ten clones occupy approximately 0.45% of the sample.

This clonotype originated in a man younger than 45 in good health. Sequenced material: naive CD4+ T cells sorted from blood. The sample's cell subset or site label is to be understood as: CD45RA+ positively selected.

Read as DNA, the sequence is TGTGCCAGCAGTGAAGGTCCCATCATCGGGATGGGGCTGTTTTTT. This encodes CASSEGPIIGMGLFF. The V and J segments used are TRBV6-1 and TRBJ2-2; D gene: possibly TRBD2, on 5 matching bases. The CDR3 runs 15 amino acids, cysteine and phenylalanine included. The retained sequence is limited to the CDR3, 45 bases, with the frame set at the first base. V loses 1 base, J loses 13 bases, and the germline ends lie 19 bases apart. The germline V gene encodes CDR1 MNHNS and CDR2 SASEGT.